These T cell receptor beta chains were read from a single sample in a study of long-term antiretroviral therapy in people with HIV. Sequencing was performed with immunoSEQ multiplex PCR; in TCRdb, only in-frame clones are kept and a portion is missing. The sample consists of about 20,000 clones, roughly 86% of them appearing once. The sample was unsorted PBMCs, taken 0.5 years after starting antiretroviral therapy. The receptor set was obtained from a man in his forties with HIV. Each CDR3 is given with its conserved first and last residue. The order of the fields is J gene, D gene, V gene, CDR3 DNA, CDR3 protein. The D gene is left open where the match is weak.

TRBJ1-5 | NA | TRBV2 | TGTGCCAGCAGTGAAACCCGGGATACAGGTCAGCCCCAGCATTTT | CASSETRDTGQPQHF
TRBJ1-5 | NA | TRBV19 | TGTGCCAGTAGTATCGGGCAGTCTAGCAATCAGCCCCAGCATTTT | CASSIGQSSNQPQHF
TRBJ2-2 | TRBD2 | TRBV9 | TGTGCCAGCCGCCTAGCGGGAGCCTTAGGGGAGCTGTTTTTT | CASRLAGALGELFF
TRBJ1-1 | NA | TRBV6-6 | TGTGCCAGCAGTTACTCGTCTTGGAGCTACACTGAAGCTTTCTTT | CASSYSSWSYTEAFF
TRBJ2-2 | TRBD2 | TRBV7-8 | TGTGCCAGCAGCCAAACTAGCGGACCCACCGGGGAGCTGTTTTTT | CASSQTSGPTGELFF
TRBJ2-2 | TRBD1 | TRBV7-8 | TGTGCCAGCAGCTCGGGACAGGGATACACCGGGGAGCTGTTTTTT | CASSSGQGYTGELFF
TRBJ2-1 | NA | TRBV6-5 | TGTGCCAGCAGATACGGACAGTACTTGTACAATGAGCAGTTCTTC | CASRYGQYLYNEQFF
TRBJ2-1 | NA | TRBV7-6 | TGTGCCAGCAGCTCAACAGGGTCAGCCTACAATGAGCAGTTCTTC | CASSSTGSAYNEQFF
TRBJ1-1 | NA | TRBV11-2 | TGTGCCAGCAGCTTAGAGTTTAGTCCTGGCACTGAAGCTTTCTTT | CASSLEFSPGTEAFF
TRBJ1-2 | NA | TRBV28 | TGTGCCAGCAGCTCGACAGAGGGTCCTAGATACATTTATGGCTACACCTTC | CASSSTEGPRYIYGYTF
TRBJ2-7 | NA | TRBV14 | TGTGCCAGCAGCCAGCGCAGGGCACAGGGCCACTACGAGCAGTACTTC | CASSQRRAQGHYEQYF